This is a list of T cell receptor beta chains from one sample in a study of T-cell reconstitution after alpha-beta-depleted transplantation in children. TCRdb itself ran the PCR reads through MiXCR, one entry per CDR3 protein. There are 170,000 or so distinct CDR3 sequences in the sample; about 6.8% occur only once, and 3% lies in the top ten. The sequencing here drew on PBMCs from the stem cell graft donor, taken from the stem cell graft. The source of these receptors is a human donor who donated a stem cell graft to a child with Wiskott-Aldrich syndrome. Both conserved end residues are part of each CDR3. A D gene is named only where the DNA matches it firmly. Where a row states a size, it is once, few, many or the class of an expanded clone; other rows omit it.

TGTGCCAGCAGTTTAGGTCCCGGACTAGTTTCAAATACGCAGTATTTT,CASSLGPGLVSNTQYF,many,TRBV12-3/TRBV12-4,TRBJ2-3,TRBD2
TGTGCCAGCAGTTCAACCGAGATTGGCCGGAGGGCTTTCTTT,CASSSTEIGRRAFF,few,TRBV28,TRBJ1-1,NA
TGCAGCGCACTAGCGGAACCCTACGAGCAGTACTTC,CSALAEPYEQYF,many,TRBV29-1,TRBJ2-7,TRBD2
TGTGCCAGCAGGCCCCGGGGAGCCCAAGAGACCCAGTACTTC,CASRPRGAQETQYF,NA,TRBV5-6,TRBJ2-5,NA
TGTGCCAGCAGCTTAGTCCTAGCGCGAAGCAATGAGCAGTTCTTC,CASSLVLARSNEQFF,once,TRBV7-9,TRBJ2-1,NA
TGCGCCAGCAGCCAAGGAGGGGTCAAAGGGGAGACCCAGTACTTC,CASSQGGVKGETQYF,NA,TRBV5-1,TRBJ2-5,NA
TGTGCCAGCAGCTTCAGAGTCTTCCGGGACCGCTACGAGCAGTACTTC,CASSFRVFRDRYEQYF,many,TRBV5-5,TRBJ2-7,NA
TGCAGTGCTGACCGACTAGCGGACACGAGCGATGAGCAGTTCTTC,CSADRLADTSDEQFF,many,TRBV20-1,TRBJ2-1,TRBD2
TGCGCCAGCAGCTTTCAGGACGGCGAGCAGTACTTC,CASSFQDGEQYF,few,TRBV5-1,TRBJ2-7,NA
TGCGCCAGCAGCGTTGACAGGGGGGATGAGCAGTTCTTC,CASSVDRGDEQFF,NA,TRBV5-1,TRBJ2-1,TRBD1
TGTGCCAGCGGGAAGGGCACCGGGGAGCTGTTTTTT,CASGKGTGELFF,NA,TRBV13,TRBJ2-2,NA
TGCAGCGTTGAAGATGGGATAGCGGACTACAATGAGCAGTTCTTC,CSVEDGIADYNEQFF,NA,TRBV29-1,TRBJ2-1,NA
TGCAGTGCTAGAAATATGAGGGACACTGAAGCTTTCTTT,CSARNMRDTEAFF,many,TRBV20-1,TRBJ1-1,NA
TGTGCCAGCAGCTTAGTGGTAGCGAGCTCCTACAATGAGCAGTTCTTC,CASSLVVASSYNEQFF,many,TRBV7-2,TRBJ2-1,NA
TGTGCCAGCAGTTACGCGGCGGAGGGCAATGAGCAGTTCTTC,CASSYAAEGNEQFF,many,TRBV6-5,TRBJ2-1,NA
TGTGCCAGCCATAAGACGGGGGGAACCGAGCAGTTCTTC,CASHKTGGTEQFF,NA,TRBV2,TRBJ2-1,TRBD2
TGCGCCAGCAGCTTGGCCGGGGGGCGCGTGGAGACCCAGTACTTC,CASSLAGGRVETQYF,many,TRBV5-1,TRBJ2-5,NA
TGTGCCAGCAGACCGGGACCCGGCTTAGGCTACACCTTC,CASRPGPGLGYTF,many,TRBV27,TRBJ1-2,NA
TGTGCCAGCAAAGGGGGAAGTAGCACAGATACGCAGTATTTT,CASKGGSSTDTQYF,NA,TRBV11-2,TRBJ2-3,NA
TGCGCCAGCAGCTTAGGGACCTCAAGTAATCAGCCCCAGCATTTT,CASSLGTSSNQPQHF,few,TRBV5-1,TRBJ1-5,NA
TGCGCCAGCAGCTTGAGTCCCACCTACAATGAGCAGTTCTTC,CASSLSPTYNEQFF,few,TRBV5-1,TRBJ2-1,NA
TGTGCCGTCCGGGGCCCGCTTGCGGGAGAGCAGTACTTC,CAVRGPLAGEQYF,many,TRBV7-9,TRBJ2-7,NA
TGCGCCAGCAGTCAGGACGTGAACACTGAAGCTTTCTTT,CASSQDVNTEAFF,many,TRBV5-1,TRBJ1-1,NA
TGTGCCAGCAGGGCCACCCTTTTCACTGAAGCTTTCTTT,CASRATLFTEAFF,few,TRBV12-3/TRBV12-4,TRBJ1-1,NA
TGTGCCAGCAGTAGAGGGGCGATTGGAAACACCATATATTTT,CASSRGAIGNTIYF,few,TRBV6-5,TRBJ1-3,NA
TGCAGTGCTAGGGCTGGGACAGGGGACGAAAAACTGTTTTTT,CSARAGTGDEKLFF,few,TRBV20-1,TRBJ1-4,TRBD1
TGTACCAGCAGTCCACGTAGGGCTATTTTGAACACCGGGGAGCTGTTTTTT,CTSSPRRAILNTGELFF,NA,TRBV9,TRBJ2-2,NA
TGCGCCAGCAGCCAGCGTCTAGCGGGGAGCACAGATACGCAGTATTTT,CASSQRLAGSTDTQYF,NA,TRBV4-1,TRBJ2-3,TRBD2
TGCAGCGTTGTCTTCGGACTCGGCCCCGGGGAGCTGTTTTTT,CSVVFGLGPGELFF,many,TRBV29-1,TRBJ2-2,NA
TGTGCCAGCAGTTTCATGGTCCGGGACAGGGGTACAGATACGCAGTATTTT,CASSFMVRDRGTDTQYF,NA,TRBV27,TRBJ2-3,TRBD1
TGTGCCAGCAGAACAGGGACAGGGTTTGGTGTCTATGGCTACACCTTC,CASRTGTGFGVYGYTF,many,TRBV12-3/TRBV12-4,TRBJ1-2,TRBD1
TGTGCCAGCAGTTACTCCAGGGTGGGCAATCAGCCCCAGCATTTT,CASSYSRVGNQPQHF,many,TRBV12-3/TRBV12-4,TRBJ1-5,NA
TGTGCCAGCAGCCAAGGGACAGGGGGCTTTGGGGAAACTAGCTACAATGAGCAGTTCTTC,CASSQGTGGFGETSYNEQFF,many,TRBV12-3/TRBV12-4,TRBJ2-1,TRBD1
TGCAGTGCTAGAGACAGTGCAACTAATGAAAAACTGTTTTTT,CSARDSATNEKLFF,many,TRBV20-1,TRBJ1-4,NA
TGTGCCAGCAGTTACTCGTTAGGTCTGGGAGGCAATGAGCAGTTCTTC,CASSYSLGLGGNEQFF,many,TRBV6-5,TRBJ2-1,NA
TGCAGTGCGAGAATGATCCGCAGGGAACACGGGGAGCTGTTTTTT,CSARMIRREHGELFF,NA,TRBV20-1,TRBJ2-2,NA
TGCGCCAGCAGCTTGAGTCTGGCTAGCTACAATGAGCAGTTCTTC,CASSLSLASYNEQFF,few,TRBV5-1,TRBJ2-1,NA
TGCAGTGCTACAAACCACAGGGGGCCAAGCTCTGGGGCCAACGTCCTGACTTTC,CSATNHRGPSSGANVLTF,many,TRBV20-1,TRBJ2-6,TRBD1
TGTGCCACCCAATCACGAAACTATGGCTACACCTTC,CATQSRNYGYTF,NA,TRBV19,TRBJ1-2,NA
TGTGCCAGCAGTTTATCGTTCTCTGGGGGGCAGTACTTC,CASSLSFSGGQYF,many,TRBV28,TRBJ2-7,NA
TGTGCCACCAGTGATTCCGGTCAGCCCCAGCATTTT,CATSDSGQPQHF,many,TRBV24-1,TRBJ1-5,NA
TGTGCCAGCATCCCGGGTCACAATACCGTACGAAGGGCTTTCTTT,CASIPGHNTVRRAFF,NA,TRBV28,TRBJ1-1,NA
TGTGCCAGCAGTCGTACTAGCGGGGGGAACACCGGGGAGCTGTTTTTT,CASSRTSGGNTGELFF,NA,TRBV6-5,TRBJ2-2,TRBD2
TGTGCCAGCAGCCTCCTCCCGGGACAGGGGTCCTACAATGAGCAGTTCTTC,CASSLLPGQGSYNEQFF,few,TRBV7-2,TRBJ2-1,TRBD1